This T cell receptor beta chain stems from a study of blood T cell repertoires in COVID-19. Study context: T cells, B-cell-depleted T cells, or PBMCs provided the cDNA or gDNA that served as material.

Only in-frame clones appear in the TCRdb table, and some are missing; sequencing was by immunoSEQ multiplex PCR. The table shows 140,000 to 150,000 clones, with 65% to 85% occurring only once. V lost 0 bases to trimming and J lost 2 bases, with 8 bases between them. Per the germline V gene, CDR1 is MDHEN and CDR2 is SYDVKM. The CDR3 consists of 15 residues. Sequencing input: peripheral blood. V gene TRBV28 combines with J gene TRBJ2-1; maybe TRBD2 (6 bases). This clonotype was sampled from a woman in her fifties or sixties with acute or convalescent COVID-19. CDR3 loop: CASSLWGGTYNEQFF. CDR3 sequence (DNA): TGTGCCAGCAGTTTATGGGGCGGGACCTACAATGAGCAGTTCTTC.